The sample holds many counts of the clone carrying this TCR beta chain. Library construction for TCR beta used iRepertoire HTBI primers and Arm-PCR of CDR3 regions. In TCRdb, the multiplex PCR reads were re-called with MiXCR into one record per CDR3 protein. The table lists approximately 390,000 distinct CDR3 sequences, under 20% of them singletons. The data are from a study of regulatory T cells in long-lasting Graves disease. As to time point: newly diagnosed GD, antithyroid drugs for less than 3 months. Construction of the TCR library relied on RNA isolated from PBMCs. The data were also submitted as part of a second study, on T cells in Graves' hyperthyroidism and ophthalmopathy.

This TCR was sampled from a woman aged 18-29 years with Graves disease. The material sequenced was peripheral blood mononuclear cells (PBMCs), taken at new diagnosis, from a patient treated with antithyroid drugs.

CDR3 nucleotide sequence: TGTGCCATCAGGACAGGGGATTTTTCGGAGACCCAGTACTTC. Translation: CAIRTGDFSETQYF. The J gene is TRBJ2-5, the V gene TRBV10-3; 8 bases line up with TRBD1. V lost 6 bases and J lost 5; bases outside the gene matches: 8. The germline V gene has CDR1 ENHRY and CDR2 SYGVKD. The CDR3 has 14 residues.